Following are 15 T cell receptor beta chains from one sample sequenced in a study of shared clonotypes between healthy human individuals. TCRdb's table, derived via immunoSEQ multiplex PCR, lists solely in-frame clones and lacks some. The sample lists over 2 million clones; 85% to 95% were seen once. The material sequenced was naive CD4+ T cells sorted from blood. Subset denoted: CD45RA+ positively selected. These receptors all come from a man in his late teens or twenties in good health.

Points on this clone: An end of the junction differs from the germline gene, which may be a read error. The chain links TRBV7-7 to TRBJ2-5, with a weak D call TRBD2 (6 bases). The germline CDR1 and CDR2 sequences are SSHAT and FNYEAQ (reference sequence). This CDR3 is 15 amino acids long. The CDR3 here is CASSPAGWYQETQYF. The DNA of the CDR3 is TGTGCTAGCAGCCCAGCGGGCTGGTACCAAGAGACCCAGTACTTC.

The rearrangement links TRBV5-6 to TRBJ1-2; D may be TRBD1 (5 bases). Between the trimmed V and J ends, which lost 7 bases and 2 bases, there was a span of 21 bases. Germline CDR1 is SGHDT and CDR2 is YYEEEE. The CDR3 consists of 16 residues. The DNA of the CDR3 is TGTGCCAGCCGCACGTATGGGGTTCAGGGCAACTATGGCTACACCTTC. Protein: CASRTYGVQGNYGYTF.

This clone was counted once. CDR3 nucleotide sequence: TGCGCCAGCAGCCAAGTCCCGGGTAACTATGAAGAGACCCAGTACTTC. Translated: CASSQVPGNYEETQYF. This sequence joins TRBV4-1 and TRBJ2-5; D unclear. The CDR3 has 16 residues. V was shortened by 1 base and J by 3 bases, with 15 bases between the two germline ends. In germline, CDR1 is MGHRA, CDR2 YSYEKL.

The chain uses TRBV5-1 and TRBJ1-1; 8 bases agree with TRBD1. This CDR3 spans 15 amino acids. From germline, CDR1 is SGHRS and CDR2 YFSETQ. Germline trimming cut 1 base from V and 5 bases from J; bases unmatched to any gene: 7. The CDR3 loop is CASSLMDRVNTEAFF. In DNA form, the CDR3 reads TGCGCCAGCAGCTTGATGGACAGGGTAAATACTGAAGCTTTCTTT.

The chain combines TRBV7-9 with TRBJ2-3, with 11 nucleotides matching TRBD1. V shed 3 bases, J shed 4 bases, and the junction held 3 bases outside the gene matches. Germline values: CDR1 SEHNR, CDR2 FQNEAQ (reference sequence). CDR3 length: 15 residues. The CDR3 DNA sequence: TGTGCCAGCAGCTTTCGGACAGGGGGCGCAGATACGCAGTATTTT. Protein product: CASSFRTGGADTQYF.

To note about this clone: Mismatch with germline at one junction end may stem from a read error. The chain employs TRBV7-7 and TRBJ2-6, with D possibly matching TRBD1 (6 bases). CDR3 size: 15 residues. The germline V gene has CDR1 SSHAT and CDR2 FNYEAQ (reference sequence). CDR3 DNA sequence: TGTGCTAGCAGCTCCGACAGGTCCGGGGCCAACGTCCTGACTTTC. This translates into CASSSDRSGANVLTF.

This clone was detected a few times. The chain combines TRBV6-1 with TRBJ1-5; D is unresolved. The CDR3 consists of 15 residues. Trimming took off 6 bases at V and 0 bases at J, with 12 bases between the two ends. Germline V gives CDR1 MNHNS, CDR2 SASEGT. The chain's CDR3 is CASRISTVSNQPQHF. In nucleotides, the CDR3 is TGTGCCAGCAGGATTAGCACGGTTAGCAATCAGCCCCAGCATTTT.

For this clone: The sample has other DNA sequences that encode this CDR3 too. The gene calls are TRBV5-4 and TRBJ1-1; no definite D call. In germline, CDR1 is SGHNT, CDR2 YYREEE (reference sequence). This CDR3 is 13 amino acids long. Trimming took 1 base from V and 2 from J, leaving 6 bases between them. CDR3 in DNA: TGTGCCAGCAGCTTGCTAGGCAACACTGAAGCTTTCTTT. Its translation is CASSLLGNTEAFF.

CDR3 amino acids: CAWSRPGGANVLTF. CDR3 sequence (DNA): TGTGCCTGGAGTCGCCCGGGGGGGGCCAACGTCCTGACTTTC. The chain carries TRBV30 and TRBJ2-6; D is perhaps TRBD2 (5 bases). V was pared by 2 bases and J by 4 bases, with 9 bases between. CDR3 length: 14 amino acids. The germline gives CDR1 GTSNPN, CDR2 SVGIG (reference sequence).

This clone has more than one count but fewer than ten. The chain joins TRBV6-6 to TRBJ2-2; D may be TRBD2 (5 bases). There are 14 residues in the CDR3. Trimming stripped 4 bases from V and 4 bases from J, with 10 bases between. The germline CDR1 and CDR2 sequences are MNHNY and SVGAGI (reference sequence). The CDR3 nucleotides read TGTGCCAGCAGTTCCGGGGAAGTCACCGGGGAGCTGTTTTTT. It translates to CASSSGEVTGELFF.

The V call is TRBV5-1, the J call TRBJ1-5; TRBD1 matches at 8 bases. The V gene's germline CDR1 is SGHRS and CDR2 YFSETQ. V trimming: 4 bases; J trimming: 6 bases; junction bases outside the gene matches: 9. CDR3 length equals 15 residues. The CDR3 spells CASSAQGAEGQPQHF. DNA for the CDR3: TGCGCCAGCAGCGCCCAGGGGGCGGAGGGTCAGCCCCAGCATTTT.

The gene calls are TRBV27 and TRBJ2-3; no definite D call. The germline V gene has CDR1 MNHEY and CDR2 SMNVEV (reference sequence). The CDR3 is made up of 17 amino acids. The V end lost 6 bases, the J end lost 5 bases, and 24 bases lay between the germline ends. The CDR3 nucleotides read TGTGCCAGCAGCTCCCCCCTTTCCCAGACCCCCGGAGATACGCAGTATTTT. Amino acids: CASSSPLSQTPGDTQYF.

The chain employs TRBV5-1 and TRBJ1-1; TRBD1 matches at 12 bases. The junction had 3 bases not matched to a gene; V was cut back by 0 bases and J by 3 bases. The length of the CDR3 is 16 residues. Germline V gene sequence: CDR1 SGHRS, CDR2 YFSETQ. CDR3 loop: CASSLEGTGGHTEAFF. The CDR3 bases are TGCGCCAGCAGCTTGGAGGGGACAGGGGGCCACACTGAAGCTTTCTTT.

The chain links TRBV10-3 to TRBJ2-1; 8 positions agree with TRBD1. There are 17 residues in the CDR3. J was trimmed by 7 bases and V by 0 bases; bases with no gene match: 11. Germline V gene sequence: CDR1 ENHRY, CDR2 SYGVKD. The CDR3: CAISESMTGVRGNEQFF. DNA for the CDR3: TGTGCCATCAGTGAGTCGATGACAGGGGTCCGAGGGAATGAGCAGTTCTTC.

As concerns this clone: Different DNA sequences within this sample yield the same CDR3. V is TRBV7-2 and J is TRBJ2-3, with 10 bases fitting TRBD2. Germline CDR1 is SGHTA and CDR2 is FQGNSA. This CDR3 contains 15 residues. Germline trimming cut 2 bases from V and 2 bases from J; bases unmatched to any gene: 1. The CDR3 reads CASSLLAGVTDTQYF. The CDR3 bases are TGTGCCAGCAGCTTACTAGCGGGGGTCACAGATACGCAGTATTTT.